The table lists the clone carrying this T cell receptor beta chain with a count of one. The data derive from a study of T cell responses to AZD1222 COVID-19 vaccine. Here immunoSEQ multiplex PCR was the method, and the copy in TCRdb shows in-frame clones only, minus some. The sample lists 150,000 or so clones; about 90% were seen once. Germline V gene lookup returns CDR1 MNHEY and CDR2 SMNVEV (reference sequence). This CDR3 region has 16 residues. Trimming shortened V by 2 bases and J by 1 base, and 12 bases separated the two germline ends. The sequences come from peripheral blood, collected on day 0 of MenACWY control vaccination. This TCR derives from an adult in good health. The chain couples TRBV27 to TRBJ1-3; a weak D match, TRBD1 (5 bases). The CDR3 nucleotides read TGTGCCAGCAGTTTAACGCCATGGGGGTCTGGAAACACCATATATTTT. Translated, it gives CASSLTPWGSGNTIYF.